The 5 T cell receptor beta chains below all came from one sample that was sequenced in a study of cytomegalovirus exposure and HLA in healthy donors. Primers for the PCR totalled 60 Vbeta and 13 Jbeta. Measured with immunoSEQ multiplex PCR; TCRdb has only the in-frame clones, and not every one. The profile shows over 150,000 clones, around 80% of them singletons. Material for sequencing was PBMCs. The receptor set was obtained from a young man in good health and CMV-seronegative.

The chain is built from TRBV7-9 and TRBJ2-5, with a possible D match to TRBD1 (6 bases). Germline V gives CDR1 SEHNR, CDR2 FQNEAQ (reference sequence). V was trimmed by 5 bases and J by 3 bases, leaving 10 bases between them. The length of the CDR3 is 13 residues. CDR3 sequence (DNA): TGTGCCAGCAGCCCTACAGGGAAAGAGACCCAGTACTTC. Amino acids: CASSPTGKETQYF.

The genes are TRBV18 and TRBJ2-1; 9 bases are a match to TRBD1. This CDR3 spans 14 amino acids. CDR1 and CDR2 (germline): KGHSH, LQKENI. Germline trimming cut 4 bases from V and 5 bases from J; bases unmatched to any gene: 3. The DNA for the CDR3 is TGTGCCAGCTCACGACAGGGGGTAAACAATGAGCAGTTCTTC. Translating it yields CASSRQGVNNEQFF. The complete variable domain, with remaining parts taken from reference TRBV18 and TRBJ2-1, reads NAGVMQNPRHLVRRRGQEARLRCSPMKGHSHVYWYRQLPEEGLKFMVYLQKENIIDESGMPKERFSAEFPKEGPSILRIQQVVRGDSAAYFCASSRQGVNNEQFFGPGTRLTVL.

The chain uses TRBV19 and TRBJ2-7; D is possibly TRBD1 (6 bases). The V end was cut by 6 bases, the J end by 6 bases, with 21 bases between. This CDR3 region has 15 residues. CDR1 and CDR2 (germline): LNHDA, SQIVND (reference sequence). The CDR3 here is CASSPFLGQHGEQYF. CDR3 in DNA: TGTGCCAGTAGCCCTTTTCTGGGACAACACGGCGAGCAGTACTTC.

Only one count was recorded for this clone. The chain employs TRBV7-2 and TRBJ2-5, with D perhaps TRBD2 (6 bases). With 5 bases removed from V and 10 bases from J, the gap between germline ends came to 20 bases. The CDR3 length is 14 residues. Germline V gives CDR1 SGHTA, CDR2 FQGNSA. The CDR3 loop reads CASSLPWGGEDQYF. CDR3 nucleotide sequence: TGTGCCAGCAGCCTTCCGTGGGGCGGGGAGGACCAGTACTTC.

The V call is TRBV4-1, the J call TRBJ1-2; D perhaps matches TRBD1 (5 bases). Trimming stripped 0 bases from V and 7 bases from J, with 12 bases between. The CDR3 loop spans 14 amino acids. Germline V lookup: CDR1 MGHRA, CDR2 YSYEKL. The CDR3 loop reads CASSQEGTGVGYTF. CDR3 in DNA: TGCGCCAGCAGCCAAGAAGGTACAGGCGTTGGCTACACCTTC.